The TCR beta chain under discussion was sequenced for a study of PD-L1 blockade in urothelial cancer. Study background: Analyses used blood from 3 weeks (second dose) and 6 weeks after treatment start. Blood yielded a median of approximately 130,000 T cells per sample.

Study observations and caveats: When measured at 3 weeks, tumor-associated blood clones expanded more in durable-benefit patients.

Added to each PCR by spiking were synthetic TCR analog templates. Repertoires were generated with immunoSEQ multiplex PCR, while TCRdb's copy carries only in-frame clones and drops some. In the table there are about 50,000 clones, approximately 90% of which are singletons. The time point denotes: peripheral blood 6 weeks after treatment start. J lost 3 bases, V lost 3 bases, and 5 bases had no gene match. From germline, CDR1 is SEHNR and CDR2 FQNEAQ (reference sequence). The CDR3 is 15 residues long. As to this clone: Its antigen is unknown.

The chain has TRBV7-9 and TRBJ2-3; 8 nucleotides agree with TRBD2. This clonotype originated in a man between 60 and 75 years old with urothelial cancer. The material sequenced was PBMCs, taken around atezolizumab (anti-PD-L1) treatment. CDR3 DNA sequence: TGTGCCAGCAGCTTTATACGCGGGGGGACAGATACGCAGTATTTT. Encoded protein: CASSFIRGGTDTQYF.